Shown below are 6 T cell receptor beta chains from a single sample sequenced in a study of early T cells in non-severe SARS-CoV-2 infection. MiXCR was run by TCRdb on the 5' RACE reads, yielding one entry per CDR3 protein. In the table there are 25,000 to 35,000 distinct CDR3 sequences, approximately 6.6% of which are singletons. The source material was whole blood, sampled at baseline. These TCRs come from an adult who was a healthcare worker with PCR-confirmed SARS-CoV-2 infection or an uninfected control (not recorded which).

This clonotype has a count of ten or more. The chain has TRBV12-3 or TRBV12-4 and TRBJ2-3; perhaps TRBD2 as D (6 bases). This CDR3 spans 13 amino acids. V was shortened by 11 bases and J by 6 bases, with 18 bases between the two germline ends. CDR3 DNA sequence: TGTGCCTCCCGGGCGGGGATCGGTGATACGCAGTATTTT. The encoded protein is CASRAGIGDTQYF.

This rearrangement joins TRBV4-3 to TRBJ1-2; 7 bases line up with TRBD1. Per germline, CDR1 LGHNA and CDR2 YSLEER. The CDR3 runs 14 residues. J gave up 4 bases and V 0 bases, and 2 bases lay outside the gene matches. CDR3 loop: CASSQDRDSYGYTF. CDR3 nucleotide sequence: TGCGCCAGCAGCCAAGACCGGGACAGCTATGGCTACACCTTC.

A few counts support this clonotype. The chain has TRBV28 and TRBJ2-7, with 10 bases identical to TRBD2. The junction had 2 bases not matched to a gene; V was cut back by 3 bases and J by 9 bases. Germline loops: CDR1 MDHEN, CDR2 SYDVKM. The CDR3 sequence is 12 residues long. This chain's CDR3 is CASSFQREGQYF. CDR3 DNA: TGTGCCAGCAGTTTTCAGCGGGAGGGGCAGTACTTC.

This clonotype has at least ten counts. This chain links TRBV5-6 with TRBJ2-7; the D gene is possibly TRBD1 (6 bases). The CDR3 is 13 residues long. With 4 bases removed from V and 4 bases from J, the gap between germline ends came to 12 bases. Germline CDR1 SGHDT, CDR2 YYEEEE. CDR3 loop: CASSEDRDYEQYF. Here the CDR3 DNA reads TGTGCCAGCAGCGAGGACAGAGATTACGAGCAGTACTTC.

This clonotype appeared a few times. The chain joins TRBV7-2 to TRBJ1-2, with D maybe TRBD1 (5 bases). The V and J ends lost 2 bases and 5 bases respectively, with 15 bases between them. CDR1 and CDR2 (germline): SGHTA, FQGNSA. The length of the CDR3 is 15 residues. CDR3 loop: CASSLMLVSGYGYTF. CDR3 nucleotides: TGTGCCAGCAGCTTAATGCTCGTATCAGGGTATGGCTACACCTTC.

This clonotype was counted between two and nine times. The chain employs TRBV7-9 and TRBJ2-6; 8 bases line up with TRBD1. Germline lookup yields CDR1 SEHNR and CDR2 FQNEAQ (reference sequence). CDR3 length: 17 residues. V lost 5 bases, J lost 0 bases, and 6 bases stayed unmatched. The CDR3 coding sequence is TGTGCCAGCAGCCCAGGACAGGGCCGCTCTGGGGCCAACGTCCTGACTTTC. Amino acid sequence: CASSPGQGRSGANVLTF.